The 12 T cell receptor beta chains presented below share a single source sample, sequenced in a study of blood T cells in healthy people across ages (dated by TCRdb to about 2015). Libraries were prepared through 5' RACE. Reads for this sample came from an Illumina HiSeq 2500. The second PCR ran for about 6 to 12 cycles and used a J-beta primer mix along with a sample-barcoded 5' primer. In TCRdb, the public reads were trimmed at Q25 with fastp and aligned with MiXCR, with productive beta chains retained. Each entry merges the rows of one CDR3 protein and shows their most common DNA and genes. Present in this sample are about 1.5 million distinct CDR3 sequences, 42% of which were seen just once. 7% to 9.5% of the sample goes to the ten largest clones. The sample comprised blood. These receptors were obtained from a woman under 30 in good health.

The CDR3 coding sequence is TGTGCCAGCAGTGCGGGGCCGGGGGCTACTGAAGCTTTCTTT. As protein: CASSAGPGATEAFF. The chain uses TRBV25-1 and TRBJ1-1, with D possibly TRBD1 on 6 matching bases. The CDR3 runs to 14 residues. V lost 4 bases to trimming and J lost 5 bases, with 14 bases between them. The germline gives CDR1 MGHDK, CDR2 SYGVNS.

This clonotype appeared a few times. The chain is built from TRBV6-5 and TRBJ2-4; D uncertain. The germline V and J ends were trimmed by 7 bases and 9 bases, with 19 bases remaining between them. The length of the CDR3 is 14 residues. In germline, CDR1 is MNHEY, CDR2 SVGAGI. The CDR3 nucleotides are TGTGCCAGCACCGCCAACCAACTCACGGCCATTCAGTACTTC. Its translation: CASTANQLTAIQYF.

The J gene is TRBJ2-2, the V gene TRBV6-6; unclear D gene. Germline V gene sequence: CDR1 MNHNY, CDR2 SVGAGI (reference sequence). V dropped 6 bases and J dropped 8 bases, with 13 bases sitting between them. The CDR3 loop spans 13 amino acids. CDR3 residues: CASRLFDSGELFF. CDR3 in DNA: TGTGCCAGCAGACTCTTTGATAGTGGGGAGCTGTTTTTT.

This clonotype was counted between two and nine times. The CDR3: CASSPSGGPNTGELFF. In DNA, the CDR3 is TGTGCCAGCAGTCCAAGCGGGGGCCCGAACACCGGGGAGCTGTTTTTT. V and J are TRBV7-9 and TRBJ2-2; 8 bases align to TRBD2. Germline V CDR1 and CDR2: SEHNR, FQNEAQ (reference sequence). J was trimmed by 0 bases and V by 6 bases; bases with no gene match: 6. The CDR3 length is 16 residues.

This CDR3 reads CASSVAGGSPDTQYF. In DNA form, the CDR3 reads TGTGCCAGCAGCGTGGCGGGGGGGTCCCCAGATACGCAGTATTTT. The V gene is TRBV6-6, the J gene TRBJ2-3; 9 positions agree with TRBD2. Trimming took 6 bases from V and 4 from J; bases not matched to a gene: 8. The germline CDR1 and CDR2 sequences are MNHNY and SVGAGI (reference sequence). The CDR3 length is 15 residues.

The chain joins TRBV3-1 to TRBJ2-5; 7 bases line up with TRBD2. This CDR3 is built from 16 residues. The V and J ends lost 8 bases and 0 bases, in that order; junction bases with no gene match: 12. Germline V gene lookup returns CDR1 LGHDT and CDR2 YNNKEL (reference sequence). In nucleotides, the CDR3 is TGTGCCAGCGGCCGTGACTCGCGGGAGTACCAAGAGACCCAGTACTTC. Its protein is CASGRDSREYQETQYF.

J is TRBJ2-7 and V is TRBV7-9; a possible D gene is TRBD1 (6 bases). In germline, CDR1 is SEHNR, CDR2 FQNEAQ (reference sequence). The V and J ends lost 6 bases and 1 base respectively, with 19 bases between them. This CDR3 is 16 amino acids long. The CDR3 reads CASRPPSGTPSYEQYF. The CDR3 DNA sequence: TGTGCCAGCAGGCCCCCTTCGGGGACACCTTCCTACGAGCAGTACTTC. The whole variable domain, filled in from reference TRBV7-9 and TRBJ2-7, reads DTGVSQNPRHKITKRGQNVTFRCDPISEHNRLYWYRQTLGQGPEFLTYFQNEAQLEKSRLLSDRFSAERPKGSFSTLEIQRTEQGDSAMYLCASRPPSGTPSYEQYFGPGTRLTVT.

The rearrangement links TRBV2 to TRBJ2-1, with TRBD2 identical over 11 bases. Germline V gene lookup returns CDR1 SNHLY and CDR2 FYNNEI. J gave up 7 bases and V 7 bases, and 9 bases lay outside the gene matches. The CDR3 is 15 amino acids. The CDR3 here is CASMSSGGAGNEQFF. CDR3 bases: TGTGCCAGCATGAGTAGCGGGGGGGCTGGAAATGAGCAGTTCTTC.

This chain joins TRBV15 and TRBJ2-3, with 8 positions matching TRBD2. Germline CDR1 and CDR2: LNHNV and YYDKDF (reference sequence). The CDR3 totals 14 residues. V lost 6 bases and J lost 4; bases outside the gene matches: 6. This CDR3 reads CATRASGRSDTQYF. The CDR3, as DNA: TGTGCCACCAGGGCTAGCGGGCGGTCAGATACGCAGTATTTT.

This clonotype has more than one count but fewer than ten. This rearrangement joins TRBV20-1 to TRBJ1-5; D uncertain. The germline V and J ends were trimmed by 5 bases and 1 base, with 15 bases remaining between them. CDR1 and CDR2 (germline): DFQATT, SNEGSKA (reference sequence). The CDR3 is 15 residues long. The CDR3 region is CSAYDSGGSNQPQHF. In nucleotides, the CDR3 is TGCAGTGCTTATGACTCCGGCGGCAGCAATCAGCCCCAGCATTTT.

This clonotype has just a few counts. The V gene is TRBV2, the J gene TRBJ2-7; 7 bases agree with TRBD1. Per the germline V gene, CDR1 is SNHLY and CDR2 is FYNNEI. The CDR3 runs to 12 residues. J was trimmed by 5 bases and V by 4 bases; bases with no gene match: 2. The CDR3 here is CASSGDSNEQYF. The CDR3 DNA is TGTGCCAGCAGTGGGGACAGTAACGAGCAGTACTTC.

The rearrangement uses TRBV4-2 and TRBJ1-2; D might be TRBD1 (6 bases). The length of the CDR3 is 15 residues. Germline loops: CDR1 LGHNA, CDR2 YNFKEQ. Trimming left V 4 bases short and J 8 bases short, with 20 bases between. CDR3 DNA sequence: TGTGCCAGCAGCCCCGGTCTGGGGGGGCTGAGAGGCTACACCTTC. Its translation: CASSPGLGGLRGYTF.